This T cell receptor (beta chain) was identified in a study of T cells in Graves' hyperthyroidism and ophthalmopathy. The CDR3 is 16 residues long. The trim removed 5 bases at V and 7 bases at J, leaving 12 bases unmatched. Germline values: CDR1 SEHNR, CDR2 FQNEAQ (reference sequence). The CDR3 regions of TCR beta were amplified from RNA transcripts. RT-PCR in the first round (using the HTBI primer set) targeted the TCR CDR3. From the multiplex PCR reads, TCRdb called clonotypes with MiXCR, one entry per CDR3 protein. The sample shows around 480,000 distinct CDR3 sequences, 13% to 15% of them seen only once. An absence of ophthalmopathy progression within 18 months meant stable Graves' hyperthyroidism. Out of less than 12 ml of fresh peripheral blood came the PBMCs.

The sequence was obtained from a woman aged 18-29 years with Graves' hyperthyroidism. The specimen was blood. This chain uses TRBV7-9 with TRBJ2-7, with 12 bases fitting TRBD1. This CDR3 reads CASSPGGGQGAGEQYF. In DNA form, the CDR3 reads TGTGCCAGCAGCCCAGGAGGGGGACAGGGGGCCGGAGAGCAGTACTTC.